This TCR beta chain stems from a study of T cells in Graves' hyperthyroidism and ophthalmopathy. The investigators amplified TCR beta CDR3 regions from RNA transcripts. HTBI primers were employed in a first-round RT-PCR of the TCR CDR3. TCRdb re-called the multiplex PCR reads with MiXCR, one entry per CDR3 protein. The sample holds about 640,000 distinct CDR3 sequences, less than 25% seen once. The CDR3 has 17 amino acids. V was pared by 5 bases and J by 7 bases, with 16 bases of the junction left unmatched. Per the germline V gene, CDR1 is SGHTA and CDR2 is FQGNSA. The sequenced material came from blood. The source of this sequence is a young man with Graves' ophthalmopathy. The gene calls are TRBV7-2 and TRBJ2-1; 8 nucleotides match TRBD2. The DNA for the CDR3 is TGTGCCAGCAGCCGCGCCCTCGTAGCGGGACCAGGTAATGAGCAGTTCTTC. Translated: CASSRALVAGPGNEQFF.